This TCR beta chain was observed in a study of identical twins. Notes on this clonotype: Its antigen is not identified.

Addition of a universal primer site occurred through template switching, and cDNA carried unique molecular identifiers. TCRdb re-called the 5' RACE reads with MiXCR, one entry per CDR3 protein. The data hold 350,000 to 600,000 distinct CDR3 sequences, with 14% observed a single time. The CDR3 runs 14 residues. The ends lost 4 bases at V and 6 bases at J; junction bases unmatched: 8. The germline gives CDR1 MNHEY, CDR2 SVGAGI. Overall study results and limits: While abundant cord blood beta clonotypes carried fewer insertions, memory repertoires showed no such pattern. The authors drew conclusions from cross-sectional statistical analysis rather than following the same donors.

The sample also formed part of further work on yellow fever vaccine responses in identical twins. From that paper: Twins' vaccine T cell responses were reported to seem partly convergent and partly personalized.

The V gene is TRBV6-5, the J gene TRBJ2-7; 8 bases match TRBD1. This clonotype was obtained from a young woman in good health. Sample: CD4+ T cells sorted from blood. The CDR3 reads CASSSYRGVGEQYF. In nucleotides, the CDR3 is TGTGCCAGCAGTTCCTACAGGGGGGTGGGCGAGCAGTACTTC.